A single sample is the source of the 30 T cell receptor beta chains below, sequenced in a study of blood T cell repertoires in COVID-19 (dated by TCRdb to 2018 to 2020). Receptor libraries were prepared by the immunoSEQ multiplex PCR assay. TCRdb took over this immuneACCESS table, retaining in-frame rearrangements with V and J assigned. Such tables are incomplete; in checked studies, under half of the missing clones stem from an unresolved V gene, and the remainder is unexplained. This sample has approximately 240,000 clones in its table, and more than 60% of those were observed once. The ten top clones hold approximately 4% of the sample. The material sequenced was peripheral blood. The receptors derive from a woman in her thirties or forties with active or convalescent COVID-19.

The gene calls are TRBV18 and TRBJ1-3; D ambiguous. Germline V gene data show CDR1 as KGHSH and CDR2 as LQKENI. This CDR3 region has 12 residues. V was shortened by 3 bases and J by 7 bases, with 7 bases between the two germline ends. The DNA of the CDR3 is TGTGCCAGCTCACCGGCGGCGAACACCATATATTTT. Translating gives CASSPAANTIYF.

The J gene is TRBJ1-3, the V gene TRBV5-8; no clear D gene. From germline, CDR1 is SGHTS and CDR2 YDEGEE. Trimming cost V 0 bases and J 4 bases, with 2 bases left between them. The CDR3 totals 12 residues. CDR3 sequence reads: CASSLAGNTIYF. The DNA of the CDR3 is TGTGCCAGCAGCTTGGCAGGAAACACCATATATTTT.

The chain uses TRBV11-1 and TRBJ2-5; D remains unclear. The V end was cut by 1 base, the J end by 5 bases, with 11 bases between. CDR3 size: 14 residues. Germline V gene data show CDR1 as SGHAT and CDR2 as FQDESV (reference sequence). CDR3 sequence: CASSLVALKETQYF. As DNA, the CDR3 is TGTGCCAGCAGCTTAGTAGCACTTAAGGAGACCCAGTACTTC.

The rearrangement joins TRBV5-1 to TRBJ2-2; 8 nucleotides align to TRBD1. With V trimmed by 4 bases and J by 7 bases, 12 bases remained unmatched. The CDR3 is 16 residues long. Germline values: CDR1 SGHRS, CDR2 YFSETQ. The CDR3 coding sequence is TGCGCCAGCAGCCCGGGGGACAGGCGGAGGGACGGGGAGCTGTTTTTT. Encoded protein: CASSPGDRRRDGELFF.

The chain carries TRBV9 and TRBJ1-2; tentatively, D is TRBD1 (6 bases). This CDR3 is 14 amino acids long. CDR1 SGDLS and CDR2 YYNGEE come from the germline V gene. Trimming took 0 bases from V and 2 from J, leaving 8 bases between them. The CDR3 nucleotides read TGTGCCAGCAGCGTAGACGGACAGAACTATGGCTACACCTTC. This sequence encodes CASSVDGQNYGYTF.

This rearrangement joins TRBV6-5 to TRBJ1-1; the D is unclear. V was trimmed by 6 bases and J by 2 bases, leaving 13 bases between them. The CDR3 is 14 residues long. Germline-derived CDR1 and CDR2 are MNHEY and SVGAGI. CDR3 residues: CASRGRNANTEAFF. CDR3 DNA: TGTGCCAGCAGAGGGAGGAACGCTAACACTGAAGCTTTCTTT.

The chain links TRBV20-1 to TRBJ1-2; D call uncertain. V dropped 3 bases and J dropped 5 bases, with 13 bases sitting between them. The CDR3 has 13 amino acids. Per the germline V gene, CDR1 is DFQATT and CDR2 is SNEGSKA (reference sequence). The CDR3 spells CSASNQEGYGYTF. In nucleotides, the CDR3 is TGCAGTGCTAGTAACCAGGAGGGTTATGGCTACACCTTC.

This clone came up a few times. The CDR3 region has the DNA TGTGCCAGCTCCCCGAGAGGTGACCGATTTTCGGGTGGCTACACCTTC. Amino acids: CASSPRGDRFSGGYTF. The chain carries TRBV18 and TRBJ1-2, with D unclear. V was clipped by 6 bases and J by 7 bases, with 24 bases between them. Germline-derived CDR1 and CDR2 are KGHSH and LQKENI. The CDR3 sequence is 16 residues long.

This rearrangement joins TRBV9 to TRBJ1-4; 9 positions match TRBD1. Germline assignment: CDR1 SGDLS and CDR2 YYNGEE. The CDR3 has 15 amino acids. V shed 5 bases, J shed 0 bases, and the junction held 2 bases outside the gene matches. Here the CDR3 reads CASSRQGATNEKLFF. The CDR3 region has the DNA TGTGCCAGCAGTCGACAGGGGGCAACTAATGAAAAACTGTTTTTT.

The CDR3 coding sequence is TGCGCCAGCAGCTGGACCGGGACAGGGAACACCGGGGAGCTGTTTTTT. Its translation: CASSWTGTGNTGELFF. V usage is TRBV5-1 and J usage is TRBJ2-2, with 8 bases identical to TRBD1. This CDR3 has 16 amino acids. With 3 bases clipped from V and 1 base from J, the junction kept 5 bases outside the gene matches. Looked up from germline, CDR1 is SGHRS and CDR2 is YFSETQ. Combining the CDR3 with reference TRBV5-1 and TRBJ2-2 gives the whole variable domain KAGVTQTPRYLIKTRGQQVTLSCSPISGHRSVSWYQQTPGQGLQFLFEYFSETQRNKGNFPGRFSGRQFSNSRSEMNVSTLELGDSALYLCASSWTGTGNTGELFFGEGSRLTVL.

The V gene is TRBV7-3, the J gene TRBJ2-7; 7 bases map to TRBD2. V lost 5 bases and J lost 7; bases outside the gene matches: 8. This CDR3 has 13 amino acids. The V gene's germline CDR1 is SGHTA and CDR2 FQGTGA. This CDR3 reads CASSAGPRGEQYF. The CDR3 nucleotides read TGTGCCAGCAGCGCCGGGCCGCGGGGGGAGCAGTACTTC.

This sequence joins TRBV30 and TRBJ1-3, with D uncertain. Germline CDR1 and CDR2: GTSNPN and SVGIG (reference sequence). The CDR3 has 14 residues. With 3 bases removed from V and 0 bases from J, the gap between germline ends came to 9 bases. DNA of the CDR3: TGTGCCTGGAGCCGGTCCCACTCTGGAAACACCATATATTTT. This codes for CAWSRSHSGNTIYF. The full variable domain, rest sourced from reference TRBV30 and TRBJ1-3, is SQTIHQWPATLVQPVGSPLSLECTVEGTSNPNLYWYRQAAGRGLQLLFYSVGIGQISSEVPQNLSASRPQDRQFILSSKKLLLSDSGFYLCAWSRSHSGNTIYFGEGSWLTVV.

The V and J genes are TRBV28 and TRBJ1-6, with 7 nucleotides matching TRBD1. V was pared by 6 bases and J by 5 bases, with 4 bases of the junction left unmatched. The CDR3 extends over 14 amino acids. Germline V lookup: CDR1 MDHEN, CDR2 SYDVKM. CDR3 amino acids: CASSLQGNNSPLHF. CDR3 nucleotides: TGTGCCAGCAGCCTACAGGGGAATAATTCACCCCTCCACTTT.

J is TRBJ1-6 and V is TRBV4-1, with D hard to call. Germline values: CDR1 MGHRA, CDR2 YSYEKL. Trimming shortened V by 1 base and J by 5 bases, and 6 bases separated the two germline ends. The CDR3 spans 14 residues. The DNA for the CDR3 is TGCGCCAGCAGCCAAGGACAAGATAATTCACCCCTCCACTTT. It is translated as CASSQGQDNSPLHF.

This chain's CDR3 is CASSLGGNEKLFF. CDR3 DNA sequence: TGTGCCAGCAGCTTAGGAGGGAATGAAAAACTGTTTTTT. The chain links TRBV11-2 to TRBJ1-4; D call uncertain. In germline, CDR1 is SGHAT, CDR2 FQNNGV. The CDR3 spans 13 residues. The ends were cut back, 1 base at V and 5 bases at J, with 5 bases in the middle. The complete variable domain, with remaining parts taken from reference TRBV11-2 and TRBJ1-4, reads EAGVAQSPRYKIIEKRQSVAFWCNPISGHATLYWYQQILGQGPKLLIQFQNNGVVDDSQLPKDRFSAERLKGVDSTLKIQPAKLEDSAVYLCASSLGGNEKLFFGSGTQLSVL.

The chain employs TRBV24-1 and TRBJ2-5, with TRBD2 matching 9 bases. Per germline, CDR1 KGHDR and CDR2 SFDVKD. CDR3 length: 16 amino acids. V trimming: 3 bases; J trimming: 5 bases; junction bases outside the gene matches: 9. DNA for the CDR3: TGTGCCACCAGTGATCTGGCTGCGGGGGGGCGGGAGACCCAGTACTTC. Its translation: CATSDLAAGGRETQYF.

The chain employs TRBV19 and TRBJ2-5; 7 nucleotides match TRBD1. There are 15 residues in the CDR3. J was trimmed by 5 bases and V by 3 bases; bases with no gene match: 9. Germline values: CDR1 LNHDA, CDR2 SQIVND (reference sequence). The CDR3 spells CASSMGQTGIETQYF. CDR3 in DNA: TGTGCCAGTAGTATGGGACAGACAGGGATCGAGACCCAGTACTTC.

This sequence joins TRBV28 and TRBJ2-1, with 7 bases aligning to TRBD1. Germline V CDR1 and CDR2: MDHEN, SYDVKM. The CDR3 has 15 residues. Trimming removed 4 bases from V and 8 bases from J; junction bases left unmatched: 11. The CDR3: CASSSTGVPKDEQFF. The CDR3 DNA is TGTGCCAGCAGTTCCACAGGGGTCCCTAAGGATGAGCAGTTCTTC.

This chain connects TRBV19 to TRBJ2-7, with D perhaps TRBD2 (6 bases). The CDR3 is made up of 14 amino acids. The germline CDR1 and CDR2 sequences are LNHDA and SQIVND (reference sequence). Trimming cost V 8 bases and J 0 bases, with 14 bases left between them. Here the CDR3 reads CASGGWPNSYEQYF. The CDR3 DNA reads TGTGCCAGTGGAGGGTGGCCTAACTCCTACGAGCAGTACTTC.

This clone has just a few counts. The rearrangement joins TRBV12-3 or TRBV12-4 to TRBJ1-2, with D unclear. V lost 6 bases to trimming and J lost 5 bases, with 13 bases between them. This CDR3 spans 13 amino acids. The CDR3 protein is CASSQIRMYGYTF. CDR3 nucleotides: TGTGCCAGCAGCCAGATCAGGATGTATGGCTACACCTTC.

This clone appeared a single time. The V and J genes are TRBV12-3 or TRBV12-4 and TRBJ1-1, with D perhaps matching TRBD1 (5 bases). The V gene lost 6 bases and the J gene lost 8 bases, with 16 bases spanning the gap. The CDR3 sequence is 13 residues long. As DNA, the CDR3 is TGTGCCAGCAGCCCCGGGGAGGGGAGGGAAGCTTTCTTT. It yields the protein CASSPGEGREAFF.

The chain links TRBV7-2 to TRBJ2-3, with 7 bases matching TRBD2. The germline CDR1 and CDR2 sequences are SGHTA and FQGNSA. CDR3 length: 12 amino acids. With 5 bases clipped from V and 6 bases from J, the junction kept 2 bases outside the gene matches. The CDR3 region is CASSRGVDTQYF. Written as DNA, the CDR3 is TGTGCCAGCAGCCGGGGGGTGGATACGCAGTATTTT.

In nucleotides, the CDR3 is TGTGCCAGCAGCTTGGCTGATGGGGCGGATTCACCCCTCCACTTT. Translated: CASSLADGADSPLHF. This chain connects TRBV5-6 to TRBJ1-6; the D gene is possibly TRBD1 (5 bases). Germline loops: CDR1 SGHDT, CDR2 YYEEEE. Deletions cut 0 bases from V and 8 bases from J, with 12 bases between. The CDR3 spans 15 residues.

The V and J genes are TRBV18 and TRBJ2-7, with 15 bases that match TRBD2. This CDR3 is built from 16 residues. Germline V gives CDR1 KGHSH, CDR2 LQKENI. The V gene end was trimmed by 1 base and the J gene end by 6 bases; junction bases not matched to a gene: 4. CDR3 loop: CASSPRGLAGGGEQYV. As DNA, the CDR3 is TGTGCCAGCTCACCACGGGGACTAGCGGGGGGAGGCGAGCAGTACGTC.

V is TRBV14 and J is TRBJ1-1; 7 nucleotides line up with TRBD1. Germline CDR1 SGHDN, CDR2 FVKESK. The J segment lost 0 bases and the V segment lost 4 bases, leaving 2 bases of the junction unmatched. This CDR3 is 14 amino acids long. CDR3 in DNA: TGTGCCAGCAGCCTTGGGACAGTGAACACTGAAGCTTTCTTT. This translates into CASSLGTVNTEAFF.

The gene calls are TRBV5-5 and TRBJ1-1; tentative D call: TRBD1 (6 bases). V was trimmed by 0 bases and J by 2 bases, leaving 17 bases between them. CDR1 is SGHKS, CDR2 YYEKEE, per germline (reference sequence). The CDR3 has 17 residues. The CDR3 loop is CASSLGLGAEGNTEAFF. The DNA of the CDR3 is TGTGCCAGCAGCTTGGGTCTGGGGGCGGAAGGAAACACTGAAGCTTTCTTT.

As regards this clone: The junction differs from germline at one of its ends, possibly a read error. Written as DNA, the CDR3 is TGTGACATCCGGAGTGGCGGGGGTGAAAATGAGCAGTTCTTC. Translated: CDIRSGGGENEQFF. V usage is TRBV10-3 and J usage is TRBJ2-1, with 7 bases fitting TRBD2. Germline CDR1 ENHRY, CDR2 SYGVKD. This CDR3 is built from 14 residues.

The chain couples TRBV6-5 to TRBJ1-2; TRBD1 agrees at 8 bases. The junction had 10 bases not matched to a gene; V was cut back by 10 bases and J by 0 bases. The CDR3 runs 15 residues. The germline V gene encodes CDR1 MNHEY and CDR2 SVGAGI. The CDR3 region is CAITPQGVANYGYTF. In nucleotides, the CDR3 is TGTGCCATAACCCCACAGGGGGTTGCTAACTATGGCTACACCTTC.

The chain couples TRBV7-9 to TRBJ1-2; D unresolved. V dropped 0 bases and J dropped 8 bases, with 16 bases sitting between them. The CDR3 has 15 residues. Germline CDR1 is SEHNR and CDR2 is FQNEAQ (reference sequence). This CDR3 reads CASSLATRGVVGYTF. CDR3 bases: TGTGCCAGCAGCTTAGCTACTCGGGGTGTGGTCGGCTACACCTTC.

The gene calls are TRBV5-1 and TRBJ2-2, with D possibly TRBD2 on 6 matching bases. V was pared by 1 base and J by 4 bases, with 11 bases between. The CDR3 runs to 15 residues. Looked up from germline, CDR1 is SGHRS and CDR2 is YFSETQ. The CDR3 reads CASSLIGGATGELFF. CDR3 nucleotide sequence: TGCGCCAGCAGCTTGATAGGAGGGGCCACCGGGGAGCTGTTTTTT.